This is a list of T cell receptor beta chains from one sample in a study of shared clonotypes between healthy human individuals. Clones were read by immunoSEQ multiplex PCR, and TCRdb kept only the in-frame ones, dropping some. The data contain millions of clones, more than 85% of them singletons. Sequenced input: naive CD8+ T cells from PBMCs. All receptors come from a man between 18 and 35 years old in good health. Some clones in this sample may be carry-over from other donors' samples. The CDR3 runs from the conserved cysteine through the conserved F or W. A D gene is named only where the DNA matches it firmly. Only part of the rows carry a size: once, few, many, or a class if the clone is expanded.

>NA|TRBV29-1|NA|TRBJ2-1
TGCAGCGTTGAAGTACGCGGGCGGCTGTACAATGAGCAGTTCTTC
CSVEVRGRLYNEQFF
>NA|TRBV5-6|NA|TRBJ1-2
TGTGCCAGCAGCTTGGGTGCAGGGCGAGGCTACACCTTC
CASSLGAGRGYTF
>NA|TRBV9|NA|TRBJ2-1
TGTGCCAGCAGCGTCTTTCCCAATGAGCAGTTCTTC
CASSVFPNEQFF
>NA|TRBV27|NA|TRBJ2-3
TGTGCCAGCAGTCCCTTGGGACTCACAGATACGCAGTATTTT
CASSPLGLTDTQYF
>NA|TRBV7-9|NA|TRBJ1-1
TGTGCCAGCAGCTTCGTCAGGGACGCTGAAGCTTTCTTT
CASSFVRDAEAFF
>TRBD2|TRBV6-5|NA|TRBJ2-5
TGTGCCAGCAGTTTAGCGGGAGGTTCCCAAGAGACCCAGTACTTC
CASSLAGGSQETQYF
>NA|TRBV7-9|NA|TRBJ2-7
TGTGCCAGCAGCTTAGCGCTCACCTACGAGCAGTACTTC
CASSLALTYEQYF
>NA|TRBV28|NA|TRBJ2-3
TGTGCCAGCAGTTTGGGGGGTCCAGATACGCAGTATTTT
CASSLGGPDTQYF
>TRBD1|TRBV7-8|NA|TRBJ2-7
TGTGCCAGCAGCTCTCGGACAGGAGTTTCCTACGAGCAGTACTTC
CASSSRTGVSYEQYF
>TRBD2|TRBV5-1|NA|TRBJ2-7
TGCGCCAGCAATCCCTCTCCCCTTCAGCGGGAGAATCCCTACGAGCAGTACTTC
CASNPSPLQRENPYEQYF
>TRBD2|TRBV11-3|NA|TRBJ2-2
TGTGCCAGCAGCTTAGGGCCAAGCGGGAGCACCGGGGAGCTGTTTTTT
CASSLGPSGSTGELFF
>NA|TRBV5-4|once|TRBJ2-7
TGTGCCAGCAGCTTGGGGGGAGGAAGCCTCGAGCAGTACTTC
CASSLGGGSLEQYF
>TRBD2|TRBV6-5|NA|TRBJ2-1
TGTGCCACTGGTAGCGGGAGGGTCGGCTACAATGAGCAGTTCTTC
CATGSGRVGYNEQFF
>NA|TRBV4-3|NA|TRBJ2-4
TGCGCCAGCAGCCAAGCCACGAGTATGCTAGCCAAAAACATTCAGTACTTC
CASSQATSMLAKNIQYF
>TRBD2|TRBV27|NA|TRBJ2-7
TGTGCCAGCAGTTTAGCGAGAGGGAGGGCGTACGAGCAGTACTTC
CASSLARGRAYEQYF
>TRBD1|TRBV2|NA|TRBJ1-5
TGTGCCAGCAGTCGGACAGGGAATGTTAATCAGCCCCAGCATTTT
CASSRTGNVNQPQHF
>NA|TRBV7-2|NA|TRBJ1-5
TGTGCCAGCAGCTTAGATTTTTTGGGGGTTGGCAATCAGCCCCAGCATTTT
CASSLDFLGVGNQPQHF
>TRBD2|TRBV7-8|NA|TRBJ2-1
TGTGCCAGCAGTCAAAGGGGTGTAGGACTAGCGAACAATGAGCAGTTCTTC
CASSQRGVGLANNEQFF
>NA|TRBV28|NA|TRBJ2-1
TGTGCCAGCAGTTCTTTCGACCAAAGGAATTACAATGAGCAGTTCTTC
CASSSFDQRNYNEQFF
>NA|TRBV19|NA|TRBJ2-7
TGTGCCAGTAGTTACACCCGACTGTACGAGCAGTACTTC
CASSYTRLYEQYF
>NA|TRBV2|NA|TRBJ2-1
TGTGCCAGCAGTGAAGCGCTAGGGGGGGTATACAATGAGCAGTTCTTC
CASSEALGGVYNEQFF
>NA|TRBV6-5|NA|TRBJ1-5
TGTGCCAGCAGATTAGACGGGAATAGCAATCAGCCCCAGCATTTT
CASRLDGNSNQPQHF
>NA|TRBV4-2|NA|TRBJ2-5
TGTGCCAGCAGCCAAGATAATAACCCCTGGGAGACCCAGTACTTC
CASSQDNNPWETQYF
>TRBD2|TRBV9|NA|TRBJ2-1
TGTGCCAGCAAGCGCGGGGCTAGCGGGGACAATGAGCAGTTCTTC
CASKRGASGDNEQFF
>NA|TRBV29-1|NA|TRBJ2-7
TGCAGCGCGGTAGCGGAAGACTACGAGCAGTACTTC
CSAVAEDYEQYF
>NA|TRBV7-8|NA|TRBJ1-5
TGTGCCAGCAGCTTAGCTCCCAGCGAACCCCTTAATCAGCCCCAGCATTTT
CASSLAPSEPLNQPQHF
>NA|TRBV27|NA|TRBJ1-5
TGTGCCAGCAGTTACGGGGGAAGCAATCAGCCCCAGCATTTT
CASSYGGSNQPQHF
>NA|TRBV9|NA|TRBJ1-2
TGTGCCAGCAGCCCCAATGGAGGGATCTATGGCTACACCTTC
CASSPNGGIYGYTF
>NA|TRBV30|NA|TRBJ2-1
TGTGCCGGGGGGACAGCATTCTACAATGAGCAGTTCTTC
CAGGTAFYNEQFF
>TRBD1|TRBV7-2|NA|TRBJ2-7
TGTGCCAGCAGCTCTCGGACAGGGGGAATTGGGGTCCACGAGCAGTACTTC
CASSSRTGGIGVHEQYF
>TRBD2|TRBV4-2|NA|TRBJ2-5
TGTGCCAGCAGCCAAGATGGGCGGGAGGGCCAAGAGACCCAGTACTTC
CASSQDGREGQETQYF
>NA|TRBV7-8|NA|TRBJ1-4
TGTGCCAGCAGCGCAGGACAGTTCGCAACTAATGAAAAACTGTTTTTT
CASSAGQFATNEKLFF
>TRBD2|TRBV19|NA|TRBJ2-1
TGTGCCAGTAGTATGGGGGAGGGCCTAAATGAGCAGTTCTTC
CASSMGEGLNEQFF
>NA|TRBV28|NA|TRBJ2-3
TGTGCCAGCAGTCCTCGACAGGGCTGGGCTAGCGAGGGGAGCACAGATACGCAGTATTTT
CASSPRQGWASEGSTDTQYF
>NA|TRBV19|once|TRBJ2-7
TGTGCCAGTAGTATAGCGGACGAGCAGTACTTC
CASSIADEQYF
>TRBD2|TRBV10-3|once|TRBJ2-3
TGTGCCATCAGTGACCCCGGGACTAGCGGGAGTCAAGATACGCAGTATTTT
CAISDPGTSGSQDTQYF
>TRBD1|TRBV5-1|NA|TRBJ2-7
TGCGCCAGCAGCTTGTCGCAGGGGGATCCCTACGAGCAGTACTTC
CASSLSQGDPYEQYF
>NA|TRBV28|NA|TRBJ2-7
TGTGCCAGCAGTTACAATCGCTACGGGTTGGGGGAGCAGTACTTC
CASSYNRYGLGEQYF
>TRBD2|TRBV29-1|NA|TRBJ2-7
TGCAGCGTTGCCTTTTCTAGCGGGACGGCCTCCGAGCAGTACTTC
CSVAFSSGTASEQYF
>TRBD1|TRBV7-9|NA|TRBJ2-1
TGTGCCAGCAGCGGGACAGATCTACCCAATGAGCAGTTCTTC
CASSGTDLPNEQFF
>TRBD2|TRBV7-2|once|TRBJ2-2
TGTGCCAGCAGCTTAAACAGCGGGAGAATCGGGGAGCTGTTTTTT
CASSLNSGRIGELFF
>NA|TRBV5-1|NA|TRBJ2-5
TGCGCCAGCAGCTTAGAGGACTCACATTGGACCCAGTACTTC
CASSLEDSHWTQYF
>NA|TRBV2|NA|TRBJ2-7
TGTGCCAGCAATCCGGTGGTGGCCTACGAGCAGTACTTC
CASNPVVAYEQYF
>NA|TRBV7-5|NA|TRBJ2-2
TGTGCCAGAAGCTTAAATCGGCTAGCGGGACGAACCGGGGAGCTGTTTTTT
CARSLNRLAGRTGELFF
>NA|TRBV7-8|NA|TRBJ2-1
TGTGCCAGCAGCACTTATCTGGGCGATGAGCAGTTCTTC
CASSTYLGDEQFF
>TRBD1|TRBV29-1|NA|TRBJ2-5
TGCAGCGTTGACGGGACAGGGACGGAAGAGACCCAGTACTTC
CSVDGTGTEETQYF
>NA|TRBV7-2|NA|TRBJ2-7
TGTGCCAGCAGCTTAGACGGGGGGCGGGAGGAGCAGTACTTC
CASSLDGGREEQYF
>TRBD1|TRBV5-5|NA|TRBJ1-1
TGTGCCAGCAGCCCCTTAAGGACAGGGTTGAACACTGAAGCTTTCTTT
CASSPLRTGLNTEAFF
>TRBD1|TRBV25-1|NA|TRBJ2-3
TGTGCCAGCAGTGAATGGGGGACAGGGGCTGTTGATACGCAGTATTTT
CASSEWGTGAVDTQYF
>NA|TRBV29-1|once|TRBJ2-7
TGCAGCGTTGCAATTGGCCGTCTATTCTACGAGCAGTACTTC
CSVAIGRLFYEQYF
>NA|TRBV18|few|TRBJ1-3
TGTGCCAGCTCACCTCCAGGACCGTCCTCTGGAAACACCATATATTTT
CASSPPGPSSGNTIYF
>TRBD1|TRBV9|NA|TRBJ2-2
TGTGCCAGCAGCTCCCGGACAGGGCGTACCGGGGAGCTGTTTTTT
CASSSRTGRTGELFF
>NA|TRBV2|NA|TRBJ1-2
TGTGTTTCTATGGATGGCCCGAATCATGGCTACACCTTC
CVSMDGPNHGYTF